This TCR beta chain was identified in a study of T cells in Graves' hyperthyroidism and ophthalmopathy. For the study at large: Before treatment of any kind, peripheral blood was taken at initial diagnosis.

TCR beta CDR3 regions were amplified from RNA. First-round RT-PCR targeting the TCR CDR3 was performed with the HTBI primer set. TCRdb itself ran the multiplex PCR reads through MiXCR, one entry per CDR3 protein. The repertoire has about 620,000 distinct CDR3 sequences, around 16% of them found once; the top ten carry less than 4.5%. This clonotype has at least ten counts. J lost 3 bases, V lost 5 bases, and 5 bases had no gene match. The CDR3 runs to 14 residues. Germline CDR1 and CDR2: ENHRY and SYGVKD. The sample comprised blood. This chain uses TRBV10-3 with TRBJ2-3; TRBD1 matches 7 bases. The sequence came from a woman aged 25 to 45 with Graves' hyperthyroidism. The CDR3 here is CAISPGTETDTQYF. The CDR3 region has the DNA TGTGCCATCAGTCCCGGGACAGAGACAGATACGCAGTATTTT.